This T cell receptor (beta chain) appears in the sequencing data of a study of follicular helper T cells after annual influenza vaccination. Trimming removed 6 bases at V and 3 bases at J, with 18 bases between. From germline, CDR1 is SGHVS and CDR2 FQNEAQ. CDR3 length: 17 amino acids. Regarding time point: 2014-2015 season, 7 days after vaccination. The table came from immunoSEQ multiplex PCR; TCRdb's copy has only in-frame clones and leaves some out. The sample carries 7,500 to 10,000 clones, approximately 78% recorded once. The material sequenced was CXCR5+ CD38- circulating T follicular helper cells from blood, taken 7 days after influenza vaccination. Subset reported: circulating Tfh, non-naive CD4+CXCR5+PD-1+ (ICOS+CD38+ or ICOS-CD38-). This sequence joins TRBV7-8 and TRBJ2-6; perhaps TRBD1 as D (6 bases). This clonotype was obtained from an adult who received the influenza vaccine. The CDR3 nucleotides read TGTGCCAGCAGTTCCTTTAGACAGGCCATTGGGGCCAACGTCCTGACTTTC. This encodes CASSSFRQAIGANVLTF.